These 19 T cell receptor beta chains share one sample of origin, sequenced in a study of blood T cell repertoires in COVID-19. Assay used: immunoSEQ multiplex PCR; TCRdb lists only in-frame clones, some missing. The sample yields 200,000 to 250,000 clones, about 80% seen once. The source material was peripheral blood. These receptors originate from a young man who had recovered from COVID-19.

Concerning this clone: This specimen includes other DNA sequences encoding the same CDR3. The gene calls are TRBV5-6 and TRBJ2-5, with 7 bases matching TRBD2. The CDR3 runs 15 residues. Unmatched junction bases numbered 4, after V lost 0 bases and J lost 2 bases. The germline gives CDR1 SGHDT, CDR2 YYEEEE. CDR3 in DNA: TGTGCCAGCAGCTTGGGGCCAGCGGGACAAGAGACCCAGTACTTC. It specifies CASSLGPAGQETQYF.

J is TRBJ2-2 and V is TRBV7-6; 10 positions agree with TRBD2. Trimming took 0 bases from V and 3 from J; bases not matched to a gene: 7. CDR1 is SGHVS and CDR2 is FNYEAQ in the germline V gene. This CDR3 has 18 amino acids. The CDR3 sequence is CASSLATASGGHTGELFF. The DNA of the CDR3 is TGTGCCAGCAGCTTAGCTACTGCTAGCGGGGGACACACCGGGGAGCTGTTTTTT.

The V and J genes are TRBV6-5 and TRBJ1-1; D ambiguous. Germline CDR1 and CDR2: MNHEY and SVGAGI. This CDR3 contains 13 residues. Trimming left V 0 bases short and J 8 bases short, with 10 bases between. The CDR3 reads CASSYSIGREAFF. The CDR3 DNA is TGTGCCAGCAGTTACTCGATAGGCAGGGAAGCTTTCTTT.

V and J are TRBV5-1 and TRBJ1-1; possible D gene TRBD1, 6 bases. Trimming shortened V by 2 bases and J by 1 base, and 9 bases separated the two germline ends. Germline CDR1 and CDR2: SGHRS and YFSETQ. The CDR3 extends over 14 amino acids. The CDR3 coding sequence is TGCGCCAGCAGCTTCATGGACAGGAACACTGAAGCTTTCTTT. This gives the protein CASSFMDRNTEAFF.

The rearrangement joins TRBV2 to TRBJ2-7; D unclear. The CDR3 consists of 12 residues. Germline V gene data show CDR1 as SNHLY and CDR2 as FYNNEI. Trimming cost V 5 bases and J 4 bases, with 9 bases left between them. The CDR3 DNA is TGTGCCAGCAGTACAGATAGGTACGAGCAGTACTTC. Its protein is CASSTDRYEQYF.

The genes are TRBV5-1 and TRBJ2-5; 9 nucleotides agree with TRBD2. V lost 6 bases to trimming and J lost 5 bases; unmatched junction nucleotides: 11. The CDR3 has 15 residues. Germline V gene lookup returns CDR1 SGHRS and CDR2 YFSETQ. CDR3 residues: CASNPEAGGWETQYF. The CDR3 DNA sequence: TGCGCCAGCAATCCAGAAGCGGGGGGTTGGGAGACCCAGTACTTC.

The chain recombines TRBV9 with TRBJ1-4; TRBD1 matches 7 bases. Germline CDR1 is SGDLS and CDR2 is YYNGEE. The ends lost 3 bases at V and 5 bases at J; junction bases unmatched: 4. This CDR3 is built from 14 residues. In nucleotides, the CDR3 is TGTGCCAGCAGCGGGGACAGCTCGAATGAAAAACTGTTTTTT. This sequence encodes CASSGDSSNEKLFF.

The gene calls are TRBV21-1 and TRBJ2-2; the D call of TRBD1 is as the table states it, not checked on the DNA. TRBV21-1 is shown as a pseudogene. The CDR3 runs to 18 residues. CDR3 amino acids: CASSFKPDRSRYPGELFF. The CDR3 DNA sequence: TGTGCCAGCAGCTTCAAACCCGACAGGAGCAGATACCCCGGGGAGCTGTTTTTT.

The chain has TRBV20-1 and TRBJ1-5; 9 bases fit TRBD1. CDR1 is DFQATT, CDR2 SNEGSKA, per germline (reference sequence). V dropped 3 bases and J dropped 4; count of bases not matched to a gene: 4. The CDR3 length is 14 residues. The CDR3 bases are TGCAGTGCTAGTGACGGGACAGGGAATCAGCCCCAGCATTTT. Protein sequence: CSASDGTGNQPQHF.

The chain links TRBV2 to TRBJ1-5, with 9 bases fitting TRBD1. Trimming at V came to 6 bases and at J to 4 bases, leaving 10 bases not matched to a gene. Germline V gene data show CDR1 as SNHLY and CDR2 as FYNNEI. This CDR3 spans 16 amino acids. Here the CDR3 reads CASRAAGTGYNQPQHF. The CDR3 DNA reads TGTGCCAGCAGGGCAGCCGGGACAGGGTATAATCAGCCCCAGCATTTT.

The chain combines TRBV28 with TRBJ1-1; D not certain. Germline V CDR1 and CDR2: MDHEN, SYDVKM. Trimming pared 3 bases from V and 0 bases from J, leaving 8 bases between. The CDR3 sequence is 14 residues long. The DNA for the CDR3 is TGTGCCAGCAGTTTTTTACAGCTGAACACTGAAGCTTTCTTT. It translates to CASSFLQLNTEAFF. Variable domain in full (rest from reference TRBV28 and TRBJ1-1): DVKVTQSSRYLVKRTGEKVFLECVQDMDHENMFWYRQDPGLGLRLIYFSYDVKMKEKGDIPEGYSVSREKKERFSLILESASTNQTSMYLCASSFLQLNTEAFFGQGTRLTVV.

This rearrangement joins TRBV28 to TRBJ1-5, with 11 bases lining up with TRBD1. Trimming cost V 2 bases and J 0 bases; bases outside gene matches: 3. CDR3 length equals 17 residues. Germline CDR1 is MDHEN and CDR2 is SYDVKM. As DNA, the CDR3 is TGTGCCAGCAGTTTAGGGACAGGGGGTGGTAGCAATCAGCCCCAGCATTTT. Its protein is CASSLGTGGGSNQPQHF.

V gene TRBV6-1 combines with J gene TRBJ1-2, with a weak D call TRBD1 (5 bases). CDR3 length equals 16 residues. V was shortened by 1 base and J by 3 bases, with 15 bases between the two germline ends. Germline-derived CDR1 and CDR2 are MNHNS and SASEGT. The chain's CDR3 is CASSEGADKNHYGYTF. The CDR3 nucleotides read TGTGCCAGCAGTGAAGGGGCGGACAAGAACCACTATGGCTACACCTTC.

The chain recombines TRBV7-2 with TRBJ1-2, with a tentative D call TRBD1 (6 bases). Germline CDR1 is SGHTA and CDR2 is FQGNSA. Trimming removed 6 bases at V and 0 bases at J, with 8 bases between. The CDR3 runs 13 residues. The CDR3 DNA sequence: TGTGCCAGCAGACAGGGAGCTAACTATGGCTACACCTTC. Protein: CASRQGANYGYTF.

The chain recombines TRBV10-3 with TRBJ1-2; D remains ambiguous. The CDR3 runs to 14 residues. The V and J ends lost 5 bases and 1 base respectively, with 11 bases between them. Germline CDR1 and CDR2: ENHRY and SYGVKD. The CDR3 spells CAISRGEINYGYTF. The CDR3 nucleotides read TGTGCCATCAGTCGCGGCGAGATTAACTATGGCTACACCTTC.

This CDR3 is CASSQGVGQPQHF. The CDR3 bases are TGTGCCAGCAGCCAAGGGGTGGGTCAGCCCCAGCATTTT. This chain joins TRBV11-2 and TRBJ1-5; D is perhaps TRBD1 (5 bases). CDR1 is SGHAT and CDR2 is FQNNGV in the germline V gene. The CDR3 has 13 amino acids. V lost 5 bases and J lost 6, with 11 bases in between.

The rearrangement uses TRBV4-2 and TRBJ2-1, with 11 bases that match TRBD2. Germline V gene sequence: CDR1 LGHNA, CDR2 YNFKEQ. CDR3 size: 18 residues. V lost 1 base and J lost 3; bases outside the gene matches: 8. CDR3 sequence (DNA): TGTGCCAGCAGCCAAGGAGAGGCTAGCGGGGGGAACTACAATGAGCAGTTCTTC. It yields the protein CASSQGEASGGNYNEQFF.

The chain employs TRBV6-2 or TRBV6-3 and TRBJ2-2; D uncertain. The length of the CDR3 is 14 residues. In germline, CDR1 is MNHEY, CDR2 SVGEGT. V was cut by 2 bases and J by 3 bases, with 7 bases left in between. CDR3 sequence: CASSYVLYTGELFF. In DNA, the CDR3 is TGTGCCAGCAGTTACGTCCTATACACCGGGGAGCTGTTTTTT.

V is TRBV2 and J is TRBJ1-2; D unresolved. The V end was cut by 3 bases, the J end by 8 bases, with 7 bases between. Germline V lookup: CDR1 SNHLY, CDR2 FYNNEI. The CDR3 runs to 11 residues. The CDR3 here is CASSEAGGYTF. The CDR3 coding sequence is TGTGCCAGCAGTGAGGCGGGAGGCTACACCTTC.